The T cell receptor (beta chain) described here comes from a study of shared clonotypes between healthy human individuals. Terminally differentiated effector memory CD45RA+ cells were excluded from the naive CD8 cells, which were CD45RO-negative and positively selected for CCR7. The CDR3 totals 14 residues. With V trimmed by 4 bases and J by 3 bases, 5 bases remained unmatched. Germline values: CDR1 SQVTM, CDR2 ANQGSEA. Only one count was recorded for this clone. Here immunoSEQ multiplex PCR was the method, and the copy in TCRdb shows in-frame clones only, minus some. This table has 700,000 to 950,000 clones, 96% appearing once.

The receptor's source is a man aged 25 to 40 in good health. V gene TRBV29-1 combines with J gene TRBJ2-7; 11 positions agree with TRBD1. The sample was naive CD8+ T cells sorted from blood. CDR3 sequence: CSVGVGTGGYEQYF. The CDR3 coding sequence is TGCAGCGTTGGGGTAGGGACAGGGGGCTACGAGCAGTACTTC.